These 5 T cell receptor delta chains came from one sample sequenced in a study of gamma-delta T cells after stem cell transplantation. TCRdb fed the RT-PCR reads into CATT to redo clone calling. The data show some 14,000 delta-chain clones, with 9% to 9.5% seen just once and 55% to 80% held by the top ten. Sequencing input: gamma-delta T cells. The receptors come from a human donor. It is not recorded whose cells these are; they may come from a transplant donor.

A few counts support this clone. A far bigger clonotype differs at one base, so this is likely a read error. The sample carries other DNA sequences with the same CDR3. This rearrangement joins TRDV2 to TRDJ3, with no clear D. Germline CDR1 GEAIGNYY, CDR2 EKD. This CDR3 region has 18 residues. The CDR3 sequence: CACDTGIPSSWDTRQMFF. The CDR3 nucleotides read TGTGCCTGCGACACCGGTATCCCCAGCTCCTGGGACACCCGACAGATGTTTTTC.

This clone came up a few times. This likely reflects a read error, since a far larger clone is one base away. This CDR3 is also generated by other DNA sequences in the sample. The J gene is TRDJ1, the V gene TRAV29/DV5; 12 bases align to TRDD3. There are 20 residues in the CDR3. CDR1 and CDR2 from the germline V gene are NSMFDY and ISSIKDK. The DNA for the CDR3 is TGTGCCGCAACTTCGATCCTCGTACTGGGGGATACTATGTTAGCCGATAAACTCATCTTT. Its protein product is CAATSILVLGDTMLADKLIF.

This clone was picked up a small number of times. The TCRdb record carries a much larger clone's protein, which differs from this DNA's translation at residue 3; a read error is the likely cause, and the protein listed here is the DNA translation. The J gene is TRDJ3, the V gene TRDV2, with TRDD3 matching 12 bases. This CDR3 spans 25 amino acids. The germline V gene encodes CDR1 GEAIGNYY and CDR2 EKD. CDR3 region: CARDTVGSVRLGDTLGSWDTRQMFF. CDR3 nucleotides: TGTGCCCGTGACACCGTCGGGAGTGTACGACTGGGGGATACCCTAGGGTCCTGGGACACCCGACAGATGTTTTTC.

This clone showed up many times. The junction departs from the called germline gene at one end, perhaps through a read error. The V and J genes are TRDV3 and TRDJ1; the match to TRDD3 covers 9 bases. This CDR3 is 19 amino acids long. Looked up from germline, CDR1 is TVYSNPD and CDR2 is GDNSRS (reference sequence). CDR3 sequence: CSVFSIQLLGDPYTDKLIF. Here the CDR3 DNA reads TGCTCGGTCTTTTCCATTCAACTACTGGGGGACCCGTACACCGATAAACTCATCTTT.

This clone has ten or more counts. One base separates it from a far larger clone, so it is likely a read error. Other DNA sequences of this sample code for an identical CDR3. The chain couples TRDV2 to TRDJ1; 11 bases line up with TRDD3. The CDR3 sequence is 14 residues long. CDR1 GEAIGNYY and CDR2 EKD come from the germline V gene. CDR3 nucleotides: TGTGCCTGTGACACTCTGGGGGATACCGGTAAACTCATCTTC. This encodes CACDTLGDTGKLIF.